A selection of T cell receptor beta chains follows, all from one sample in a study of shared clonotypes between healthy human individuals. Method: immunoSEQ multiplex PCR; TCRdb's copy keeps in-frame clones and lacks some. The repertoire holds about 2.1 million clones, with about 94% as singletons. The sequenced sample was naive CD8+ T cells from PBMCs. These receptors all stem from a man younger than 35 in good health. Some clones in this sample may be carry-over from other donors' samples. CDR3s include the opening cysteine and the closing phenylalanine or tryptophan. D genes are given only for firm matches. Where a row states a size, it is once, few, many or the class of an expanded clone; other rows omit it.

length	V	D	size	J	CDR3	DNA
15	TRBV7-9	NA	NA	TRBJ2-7	CASSSWGGPSYEQYF	TGTGCCAGCAGCTCATGGGGGGGCCCTTCCTACGAGCAGTACTTC
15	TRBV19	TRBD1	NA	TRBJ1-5	CASSTGTGSGQPQHF	TGTGCCAGTAGTACCGGGACAGGGTCGGGTCAGCCCCAGCATTTT
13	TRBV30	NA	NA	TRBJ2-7	CACGDGVSYEQYF	TGTGCCTGTGGGGACGGGGTCTCCTACGAGCAGTACTTC
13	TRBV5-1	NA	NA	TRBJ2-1	CASSSSVNNEQFF	TGCGCCAGCAGCTCATCCGTCAACAATGAGCAGTTCTTC
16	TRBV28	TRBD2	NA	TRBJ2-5	CASGFSTSGSKETQYF	TGTGCCAGCGGCTTCTCGACTAGCGGGAGTAAGGAGACCCAGTACTTC
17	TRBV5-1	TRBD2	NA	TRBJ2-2	CASSPRLAGGNTGELFF	TGCGCCAGCAGCCCCCGACTAGCGGGAGGGAACACCGGGGAGCTGTTTTTT
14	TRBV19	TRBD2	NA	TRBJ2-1	CASSLPRELDEQFF	TGTGCCAGTAGTTTGCCGCGGGAGTTGGATGAGCAGTTCTTC
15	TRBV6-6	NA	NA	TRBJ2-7	CASSTSSESSYEQYF	TGTGCCAGCAGTACATCTAGCGAAAGCTCCTACGAGCAGTACTTC
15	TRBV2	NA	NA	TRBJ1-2	CASRTPGAANYGYTF	TGTGCCAGCAGAACCCCAGGGGCCGCTAACTATGGCTACACCTTC
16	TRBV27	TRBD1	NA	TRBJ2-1	CASSSTGTGVFNEQFF	TGTGCCAGCAGTTCAACCGGGACAGGGGTTTTCAATGAGCAGTTCTTC
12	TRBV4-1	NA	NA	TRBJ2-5	CASSHLGETQYF	TGCGCCAGCAGCCATTTAGGGGAGACCCAGTACTTC
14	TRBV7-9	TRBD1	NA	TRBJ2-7	CASTGTGSVYEQYF	TGTGCCAGCACCGGGACAGGGTCCGTCTACGAGCAGTACTTC
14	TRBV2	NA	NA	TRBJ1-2	CASRDRDGYYGYTF	TGTGCCAGCAGGGACCGGGACGGATACTATGGCTACACCTTC
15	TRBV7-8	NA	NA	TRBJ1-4	CASSLQGITNEKLFF	TGTGCCAGCAGCTTGCAGGGGATTACTAATGAAAAACTGTTTTTT
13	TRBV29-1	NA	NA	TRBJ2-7	CSAKGQKSYEQYF	TGCAGCGCCAAAGGACAGAAATCCTACGAGCAGTACTTC
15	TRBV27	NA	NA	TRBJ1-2	CASSLTPGAMGGYTF	TGTGCCAGCAGTTTAACTCCAGGGGCGATGGGAGGCTACACCTTC
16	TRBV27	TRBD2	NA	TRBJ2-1	CASREGTSGNYNEQFF	TGTGCCAGCAGAGAAGGGACTAGCGGGAACTACAATGAGCAGTTCTTC
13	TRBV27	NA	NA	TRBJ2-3	CASSLGRTDTQYF	TGTGCCAGCAGTCTCGGACGGACAGATACGCAGTATTTT
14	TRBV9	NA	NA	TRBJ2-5	CASSVEYSGETQYF	TGTGCCAGCAGCGTAGAGTACAGTGGAGAGACCCAGTACTTC
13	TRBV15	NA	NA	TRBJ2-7	CATAGRSSYEQYF	TGTGCCACCGCGGGACGGAGCTCCTACGAGCAGTACTTC
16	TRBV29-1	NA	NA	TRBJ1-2	CSVEALQGGSNYGYTF	TGCAGCGTTGAAGCCTTACAGGGAGGTAGTAACTATGGCTACACCTTC
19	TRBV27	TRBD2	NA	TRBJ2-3	CASSPPGLAGPLSTDTQYF	TGTGCCAGCAGTCCCCCGGGACTAGCGGGACCCCTAAGCACAGATACGCAGTATTTT
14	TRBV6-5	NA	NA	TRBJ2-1	CASSTGFSDNEQFF	TGTGCCAGCAGTACAGGGTTTTCGGACAATGAGCAGTTCTTC
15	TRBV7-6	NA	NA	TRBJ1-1	CASSLASGLNTEAFF	TGTGCCAGCAGCTTAGCTTCAGGGCTGAACACTGAAGCTTTCTTT
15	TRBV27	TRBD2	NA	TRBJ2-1	CASRLLAGGFGEQFF	TGTGCCAGCAGACTGTTAGCGGGAGGCTTTGGTGAGCAGTTCTTC
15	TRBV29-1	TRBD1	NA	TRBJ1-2	CSAGQSRGLDYGYTF	TGCAGCGCGGGTCAGAGCAGGGGGCTGGACTATGGCTACACCTTC
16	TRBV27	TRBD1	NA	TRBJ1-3	CASSPSQGAAGNTIYF	TGTGCCAGCAGTCCTTCACAGGGGGCGGCTGGAAACACCATATATTTT
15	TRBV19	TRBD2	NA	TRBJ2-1	CASSPSGRLYNEQFF	TGTGCCAGTAGCCCTAGCGGGAGGCTTTACAATGAGCAGTTCTTC
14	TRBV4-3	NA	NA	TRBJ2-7	CASSQGSRSYEQYF	TGCGCCAGCAGCCAAGGGTCCCGATCCTACGAGCAGTACTTC
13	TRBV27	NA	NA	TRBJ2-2	CASSQGRTGELFF	TGTGCCAGCAGTCAAGGGCGGACCGGGGAGCTGTTTTTT
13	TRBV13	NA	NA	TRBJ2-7	CASSPGSSYEQYF	TGTGCCAGCAGCCCCGGGAGCTCCTACGAGCAGTACTTC
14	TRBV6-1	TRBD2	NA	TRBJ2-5	CASRRTRSGETQYF	TGTGCCAGCAGAAGGACTAGGTCGGGGGAGACCCAGTACTTC
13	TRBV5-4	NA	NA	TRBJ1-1	CASTPGGGTEAFF	TGTGCCAGCACTCCGGGCGGGGGGACTGAAGCTTTCTTT
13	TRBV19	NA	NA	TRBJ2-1	CASTPGSQNEQFF	TGTGCCAGTACCCCAGGGTCTCAGAATGAGCAGTTCTTC
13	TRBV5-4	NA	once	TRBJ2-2	CASSSDLIGELFF	TGTGCCAGCAGCTCGGACTTAATCGGGGAGCTGTTTTTT
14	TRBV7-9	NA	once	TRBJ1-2	CASSGGDQRVGYTF	TGTGCCAGCAGCGGGGGGGACCAAAGGGTTGGCTACACCTTC
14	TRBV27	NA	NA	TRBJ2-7	CASSSWVGSYEQYF	TGTGCCAGCAGCTCCTGGGTGGGGAGCTACGAGCAGTACTTC
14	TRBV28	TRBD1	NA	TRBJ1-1	CASRGTGANTEAFF	TGTGCCAGCAGGGGGACAGGAGCTAACACTGAAGCTTTCTTT
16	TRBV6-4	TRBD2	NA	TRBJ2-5	CASSDLAGASQETQYF	TGTGCCAGCAGTGACTTAGCGGGAGCCAGCCAAGAGACCCAGTACTTC
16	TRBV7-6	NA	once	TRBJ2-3	CASSARTAVSTDTQYF	TGTGCCAGCAGCGCCCGGACGGCCGTTAGCACAGATACGCAGTATTTT
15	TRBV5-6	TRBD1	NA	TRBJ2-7	CASSSDRELLYEQYF	TGTGCCAGCAGCTCGGACAGGGAGCTTCTCTACGAGCAGTACTTC
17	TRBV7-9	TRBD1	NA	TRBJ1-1	CASSSQTGSLMNTEAFF	TGTGCCAGCAGCTCCCAGACAGGGTCACTCATGAACACTGAAGCTTTCTTT
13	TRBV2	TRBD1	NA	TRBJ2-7	CASIPGGLHEQYF	TGTGCCAGCATCCCAGGGGGCTTGCACGAGCAGTACTTC
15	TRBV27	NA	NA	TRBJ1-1	CASSFGISLNTEAFF	TGTGCCAGCAGTTTTGGGATCAGCTTGAACACTGAAGCTTTCTTT
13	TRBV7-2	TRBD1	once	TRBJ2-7	CASSQTGIYEQYF	TGTGCCAGCAGCCAGACAGGGATCTACGAGCAGTACTTC
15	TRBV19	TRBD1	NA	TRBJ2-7	CASSIGDRSSYEQYF	TGTGCCAGTAGTATTGGGGACAGGAGCTCCTACGAGCAGTACTTC